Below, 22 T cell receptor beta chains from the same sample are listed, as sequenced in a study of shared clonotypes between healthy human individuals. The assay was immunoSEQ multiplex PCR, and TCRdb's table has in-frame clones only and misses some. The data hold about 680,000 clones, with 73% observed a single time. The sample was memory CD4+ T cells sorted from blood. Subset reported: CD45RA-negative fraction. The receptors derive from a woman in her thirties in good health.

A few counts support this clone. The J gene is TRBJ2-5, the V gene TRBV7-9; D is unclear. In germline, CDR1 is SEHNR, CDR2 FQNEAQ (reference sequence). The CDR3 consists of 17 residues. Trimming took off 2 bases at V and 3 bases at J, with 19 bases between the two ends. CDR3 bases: TGTGCCAGCAGCTTATTGTCCCTTGACCGCTTCGAAGAGACCCAGTACTTC. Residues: CASSLLSLDRFEETQYF.

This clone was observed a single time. The DNA for the CDR3 is TGTGCCAGCACCAGAGGGGGGACAGCGGATACTGAAGCTTTCTTT. It specifies CASTRGGTADTEAFF. The genes are TRBV6-6 and TRBJ1-1; 7 bases are a match to TRBD1. Germline CDR1 is MNHNY and CDR2 is SVGAGI (reference sequence). V trimming: 7 bases; J trimming: 5 bases; junction bases outside the gene matches: 13. This CDR3 has 15 residues.

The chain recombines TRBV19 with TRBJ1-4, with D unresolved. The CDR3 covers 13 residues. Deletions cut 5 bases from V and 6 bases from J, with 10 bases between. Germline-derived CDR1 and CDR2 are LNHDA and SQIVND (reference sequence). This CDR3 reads CASSLGQDEKLFF. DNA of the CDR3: TGTGCCAGTAGTCTTGGGCAGGATGAAAAACTGTTTTTT.

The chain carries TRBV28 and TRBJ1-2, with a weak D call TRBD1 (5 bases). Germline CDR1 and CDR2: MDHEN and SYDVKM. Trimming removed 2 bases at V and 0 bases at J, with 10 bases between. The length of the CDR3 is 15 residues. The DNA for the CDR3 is TGTGCCAGCAGTTTACTGACAGAAGCTAACTATGGCTACACCTTC. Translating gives CASSLLTEANYGYTF.

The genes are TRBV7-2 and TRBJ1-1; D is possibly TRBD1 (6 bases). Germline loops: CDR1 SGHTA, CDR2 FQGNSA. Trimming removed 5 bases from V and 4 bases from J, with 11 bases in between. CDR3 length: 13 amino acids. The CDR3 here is CASSAQQGTEAFF. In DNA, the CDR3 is TGTGCCAGCAGCGCCCAACAGGGCACTGAAGCTTTCTTT.

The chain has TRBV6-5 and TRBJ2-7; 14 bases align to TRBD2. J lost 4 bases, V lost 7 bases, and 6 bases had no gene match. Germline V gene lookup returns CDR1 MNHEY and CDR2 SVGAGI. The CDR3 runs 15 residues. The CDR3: CASKRGTSGSYEQYF. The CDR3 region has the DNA TGTGCCAGCAAACGGGGGACTAGCGGGAGTTACGAGCAGTACTTC.

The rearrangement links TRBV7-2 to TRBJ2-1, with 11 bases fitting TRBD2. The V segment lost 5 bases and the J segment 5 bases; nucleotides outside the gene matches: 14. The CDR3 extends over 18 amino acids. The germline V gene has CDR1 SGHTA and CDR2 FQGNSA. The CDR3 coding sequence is TGTGCCAGCAGCCTACATAGACTAGCGGGAATGACGAACAATGAGCAGTTCTTC. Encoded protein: CASSLHRLAGMTNNEQFF.

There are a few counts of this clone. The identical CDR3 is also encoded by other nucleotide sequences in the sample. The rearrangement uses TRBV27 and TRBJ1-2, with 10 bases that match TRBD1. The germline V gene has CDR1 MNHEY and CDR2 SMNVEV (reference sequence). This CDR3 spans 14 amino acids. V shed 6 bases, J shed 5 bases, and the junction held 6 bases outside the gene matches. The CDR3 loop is CASRPEGQGYGYTF. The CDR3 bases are TGTGCCAGCAGGCCAGAGGGACAGGGGTATGGCTACACCTTC.

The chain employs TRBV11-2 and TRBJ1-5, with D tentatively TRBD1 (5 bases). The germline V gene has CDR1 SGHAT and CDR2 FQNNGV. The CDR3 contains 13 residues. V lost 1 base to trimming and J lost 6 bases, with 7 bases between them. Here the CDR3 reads CASSLAQGQPQHF. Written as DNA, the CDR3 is TGTGCCAGCAGCTTAGCGCAGGGTCAGCCCCAGCATTTT. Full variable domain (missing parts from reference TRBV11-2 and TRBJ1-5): EAGVAQSPRYKIIEKRQSVAFWCNPISGHATLYWYQQILGQGPKLLIQFQNNGVVDDSQLPKDRFSAERLKGVDSTLKIQPAKLEDSAVYLCASSLAQGQPQHFGDGTRLSIL.

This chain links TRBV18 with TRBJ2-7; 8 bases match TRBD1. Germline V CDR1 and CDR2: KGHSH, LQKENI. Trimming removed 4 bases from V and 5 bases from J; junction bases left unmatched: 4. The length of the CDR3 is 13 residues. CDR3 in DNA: TGTGCCAGCTCACTGGGACAGGCGGACGAGCAGTACTTC. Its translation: CASSLGQADEQYF.

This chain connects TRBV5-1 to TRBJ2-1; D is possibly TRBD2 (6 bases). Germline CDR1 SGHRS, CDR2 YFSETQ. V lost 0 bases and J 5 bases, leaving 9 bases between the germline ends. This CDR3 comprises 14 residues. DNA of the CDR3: TGCGCCAGCAGCTTGGGGGGAGGCCACAATGAGCAGTTCTTC. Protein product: CASSLGGGHNEQFF.

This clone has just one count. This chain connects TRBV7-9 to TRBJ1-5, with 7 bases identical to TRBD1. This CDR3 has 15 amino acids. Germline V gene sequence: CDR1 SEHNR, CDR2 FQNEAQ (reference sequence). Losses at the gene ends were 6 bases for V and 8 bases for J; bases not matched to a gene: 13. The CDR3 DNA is TGTGCCAGCAGTTACGGGGACAGACTAGACGAGCCCCAGCATTTT. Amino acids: CASSYGDRLDEPQHF. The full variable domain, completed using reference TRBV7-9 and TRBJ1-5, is DTGVSQNPRHKITKRGQNVTFRCDPISEHNRLYWYRQTLGQGPEFLTYFQNEAQLEKSRLLSDRFSAERPKGSFSTLEIQRTEQGDSAMYLCASSYGDRLDEPQHFGDGTRLSIL.

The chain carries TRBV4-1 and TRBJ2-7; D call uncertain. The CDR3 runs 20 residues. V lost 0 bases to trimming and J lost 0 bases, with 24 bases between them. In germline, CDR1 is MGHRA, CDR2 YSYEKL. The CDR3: CASSQDQRFGDSLRSYEQYF. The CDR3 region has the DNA TGCGCCAGCAGCCAAGATCAGAGGTTTGGGGATTCTCTCCGCTCCTACGAGCAGTACTTC.

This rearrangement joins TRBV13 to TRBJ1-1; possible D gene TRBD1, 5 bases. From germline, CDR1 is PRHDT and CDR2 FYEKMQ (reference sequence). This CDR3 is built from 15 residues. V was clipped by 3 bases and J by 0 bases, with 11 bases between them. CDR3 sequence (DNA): TGTGCCAGCAGCTTGCCCGGACACATGAACACTGAAGCTTTCTTT. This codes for CASSLPGHMNTEAFF.

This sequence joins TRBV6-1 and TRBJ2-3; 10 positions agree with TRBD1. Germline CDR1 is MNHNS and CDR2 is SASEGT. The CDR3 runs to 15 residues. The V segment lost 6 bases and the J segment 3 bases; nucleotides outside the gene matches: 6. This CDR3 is CASRDRGLKTDTQYF. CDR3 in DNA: TGTGCCAGCAGGGACAGGGGGTTGAAGACAGATACGCAGTATTTT.

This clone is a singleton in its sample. The CDR3 loop reads CASSLAGGLAEQYF. The CDR3 DNA sequence: TGCGCCAGCAGCTTGGCCGGAGGGTTGGCCGAGCAGTACTTC. The V gene is TRBV5-1, the J gene TRBJ2-7; a weak D match, TRBD2 (6 bases). Trimming removed 0 bases at V and 6 bases at J, with 13 bases between. Per the germline V gene, CDR1 is SGHRS and CDR2 is YFSETQ. This CDR3 is 14 amino acids long. The whole variable domain, filled in from reference TRBV5-1 and TRBJ2-7, reads KAGVTQTPRYLIKTRGQQVTLSCSPISGHRSVSWYQQTPGQGLQFLFEYFSETQRNKGNFPGRFSGRQFSNSRSEMNVSTLELGDSALYLCASSLAGGLAEQYFGPGTRLTVT.

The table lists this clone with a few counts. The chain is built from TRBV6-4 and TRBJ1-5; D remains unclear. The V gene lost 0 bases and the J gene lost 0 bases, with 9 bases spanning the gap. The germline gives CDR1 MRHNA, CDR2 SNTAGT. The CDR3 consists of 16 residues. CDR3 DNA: TGTGCCAGCAGTGACTCAACACCTTATAGCAATCAGCCCCAGCATTTT. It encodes CASSDSTPYSNQPQHF.

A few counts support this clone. In DNA, the CDR3 is TGCGCCAGCAGTCATCCCGATACCACCAAGGGACAGTGGAGATTGGGGGATGGCTACACCTTC. Amino acids: CASSHPDTTKGQWRLGDGYTF. V is TRBV23-1 and J is TRBJ1-2; the match to TRBD1 covers 7 bases. TRBV23-1 is an open reading frame whose function is uncertain. This CDR3 is built from 21 residues. V was pared by 3 bases and J by 6 bases, with 28 bases of the junction left unmatched.

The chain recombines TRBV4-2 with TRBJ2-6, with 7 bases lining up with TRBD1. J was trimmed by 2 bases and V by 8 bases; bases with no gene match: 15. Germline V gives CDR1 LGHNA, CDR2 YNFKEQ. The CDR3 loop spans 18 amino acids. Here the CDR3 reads CASGTLDRVSPGANVLTF. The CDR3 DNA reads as TGTGCCAGCGGAACTCTCGACAGGGTGTCACCTGGGGCCAACGTCCTGACTTTC.

CDR3 protein: CSVGLDRGEHTEAFF. In nucleotides, the CDR3 is TGCAGCGTTGGTCTAGACAGGGGGGAGCATACTGAAGCTTTCTTT. The chain couples TRBV29-1 to TRBJ1-1; 9 nucleotides agree with TRBD1. Germline CDR1 reads SQVTM; CDR2 reads ANQGSEA. This CDR3 contains 15 residues. V shed 4 bases and J 5 bases; nucleotides not matched to a gene: 11.

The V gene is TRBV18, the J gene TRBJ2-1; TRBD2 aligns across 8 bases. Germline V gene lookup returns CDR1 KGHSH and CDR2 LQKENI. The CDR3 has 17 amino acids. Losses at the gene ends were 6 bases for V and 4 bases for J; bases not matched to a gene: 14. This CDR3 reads CASSPSGSGRRYNEQFF. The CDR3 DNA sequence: TGTGCCAGCTCCCCCAGCGGGAGCGGGAGACGGTACAATGAGCAGTTCTTC.

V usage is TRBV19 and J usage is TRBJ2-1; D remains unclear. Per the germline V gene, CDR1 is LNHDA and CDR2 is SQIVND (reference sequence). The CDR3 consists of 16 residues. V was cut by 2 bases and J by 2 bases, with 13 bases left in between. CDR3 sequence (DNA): TGTGCCAGTAGTATATCGTCGGACCCGACCTACAATGAGCAGTTCTTC. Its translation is CASSISSDPTYNEQFF.